The 7 T cell receptor beta chains below were found in one sample sequenced in a study of cytomegalovirus exposure and HLA in healthy donors. It was with 60 Vbeta and 13 Jbeta primers that the PCR ran. The assay was immunoSEQ multiplex PCR, and TCRdb's table has in-frame clones only and misses some. This sample has around 95,000 clones; around 82% occur once, and the top ten carry more than 3%. What was sequenced was PBMCs. Every receptor here comes from a man aged 25-45 years in good health and CMV-seropositive.

The genes are TRBV7-9 and TRBJ1-2, with D possibly TRBD1 on 5 matching bases. Germline values: CDR1 SEHNR, CDR2 FQNEAQ (reference sequence). V was trimmed by 7 bases and J by 8 bases, leaving 17 bases between them. The length of the CDR3 is 13 residues. The CDR3 DNA reads as TGTGCCAGCATCAAGGGCGGGGCGGAGGGCTACACCTTC. It yields the protein CASIKGGAEGYTF.

The rearrangement joins TRBV10-1 to TRBJ1-4, with D hard to call. Germline-derived CDR1 and CDR2 are WNHNN and SYGVQD (reference sequence). V lost 8 bases to trimming and J lost 0 bases, with 13 bases between them. The CDR3 is 15 amino acids. CDR3 coding DNA: TGCGCCAGCCGCCCGGTGACAACAACTAATGAAAAACTGTTTTTT. It is translated as CASRPVTTTNEKLFF.

The chain recombines TRBV29-1 with TRBJ2-1, with TRBD1 matching over 10 bases. CDR1 and CDR2 (germline): SQVTM, ANQGSEA. The CDR3 has 15 residues. V lost 4 bases to trimming and J lost 2 bases; unmatched junction nucleotides: 5. The CDR3 DNA follows: TGCAGCGTTGCCGGGACAGGGGCGACCTACAATGAGCAGTTCTTC. It is translated as CSVAGTGATYNEQFF.

The chain joins TRBV28 to TRBJ1-5, with TRBD1 identical over 10 bases. CDR3 length: 15 residues. The V gene end was trimmed by 5 bases and the J gene end by 5 bases; junction bases not matched to a gene: 6. Germline V gene sequence: CDR1 MDHEN, CDR2 SYDVKM. CDR3 bases: TGTGCCAGCAGTCCCGGGACAGGGGTACATCAGCCCCAGCATTTT. This sequence encodes CASSPGTGVHQPQHF.

The chain couples TRBV11-2 to TRBJ1-1, with 8 bases identical to TRBD1. CDR1 is SGHAT, CDR2 FQNNGV, per germline. This CDR3 contains 14 residues. V dropped 0 bases and J dropped 7; count of bases not matched to a gene: 4. In DNA form, the CDR3 reads TGTGCCAGCAGCTTAGACAGAGGGACAGGTGAAGCTTTCTTT. Translated, it gives CASSLDRGTGEAFF.

CDR3 nucleotides: TGTGCCAGTAGTATACACAGGGGAGGAGATCAGCCCCAGCATTTT. Translating it yields CASSIHRGGDQPQHF. This chain connects TRBV19 to TRBJ1-5, with 7 bases aligning to TRBD1. Looked up from germline, CDR1 is LNHDA and CDR2 is SQIVND (reference sequence). The CDR3 runs to 15 residues. The V and J ends lost 2 bases and 5 bases, in that order; junction bases with no gene match: 6.

The chain employs TRBV14 and TRBJ2-3, with D hard to call. The CDR3 sequence is 14 residues long. The V gene's germline CDR1 is SGHDN and CDR2 FVKESK. V lost 0 bases, J lost 7 bases, and 11 bases lay in between. Here the CDR3 reads CASSQDLLDNTQYF. CDR3 DNA: TGTGCCAGCAGCCAAGATCTCTTAGATAATACGCAGTATTTT.